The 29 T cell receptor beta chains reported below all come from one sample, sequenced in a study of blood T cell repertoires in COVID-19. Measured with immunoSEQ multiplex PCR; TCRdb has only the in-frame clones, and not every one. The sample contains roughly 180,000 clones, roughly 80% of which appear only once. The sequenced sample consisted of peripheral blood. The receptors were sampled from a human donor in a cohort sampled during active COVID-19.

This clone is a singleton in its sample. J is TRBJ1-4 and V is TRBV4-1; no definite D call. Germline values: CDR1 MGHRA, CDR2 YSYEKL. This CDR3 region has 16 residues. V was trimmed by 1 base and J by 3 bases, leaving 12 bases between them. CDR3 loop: CASSQVFGWPNEKLFF. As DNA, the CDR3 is TGCGCCAGCAGCCAAGTATTCGGGTGGCCTAATGAAAAACTGTTTTTT.

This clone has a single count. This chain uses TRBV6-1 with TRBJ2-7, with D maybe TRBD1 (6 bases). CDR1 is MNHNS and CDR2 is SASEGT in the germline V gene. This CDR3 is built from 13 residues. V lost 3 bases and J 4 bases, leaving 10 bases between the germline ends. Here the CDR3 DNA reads TGTGCCAGCAGTGACACAGGGTCGTACGAGCAGTACTTC. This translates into CASSDTGSYEQYF.

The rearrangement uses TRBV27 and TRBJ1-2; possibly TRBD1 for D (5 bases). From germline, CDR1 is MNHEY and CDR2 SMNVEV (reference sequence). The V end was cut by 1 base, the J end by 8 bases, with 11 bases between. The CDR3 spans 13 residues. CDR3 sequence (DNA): TGTGCCAGCAGTTTATACCCGACAGAAGGCTACACCTTC. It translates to CASSLYPTEGYTF.

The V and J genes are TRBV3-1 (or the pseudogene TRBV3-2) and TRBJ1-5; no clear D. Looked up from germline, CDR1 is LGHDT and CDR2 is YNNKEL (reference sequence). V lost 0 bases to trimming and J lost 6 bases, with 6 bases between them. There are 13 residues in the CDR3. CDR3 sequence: CASSQDTVQPQHF. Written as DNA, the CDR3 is TGTGCCAGCAGCCAAGACACGGTTCAGCCCCAGCATTTT.

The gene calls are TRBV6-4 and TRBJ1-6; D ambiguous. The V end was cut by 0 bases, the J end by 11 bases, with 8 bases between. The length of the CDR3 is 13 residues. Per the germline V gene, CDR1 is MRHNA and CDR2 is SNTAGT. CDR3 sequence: CASSDSGSAPLHF. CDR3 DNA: TGTGCCAGCAGTGACTCTGGGAGCGCACCCCTCCACTTT.

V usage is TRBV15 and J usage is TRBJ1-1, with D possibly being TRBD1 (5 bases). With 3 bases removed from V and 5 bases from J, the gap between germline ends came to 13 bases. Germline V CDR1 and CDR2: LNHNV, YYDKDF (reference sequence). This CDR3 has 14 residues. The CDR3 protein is CATSSRRGNTEAFF. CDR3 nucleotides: TGTGCCACCAGCAGCAGACGGGGGAATACTGAAGCTTTCTTT. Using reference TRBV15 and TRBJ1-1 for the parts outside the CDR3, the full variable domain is DAMVIQNPRYQVTQFGKPVTLSCSQTLNHNVMYWYQQKSSQAPKLLFHYYDKDFNNEADTPDNFQSRRPNTSFCFLDIRSPGLGDTAMYLCATSSRRGNTEAFFGQGTRLTVV.

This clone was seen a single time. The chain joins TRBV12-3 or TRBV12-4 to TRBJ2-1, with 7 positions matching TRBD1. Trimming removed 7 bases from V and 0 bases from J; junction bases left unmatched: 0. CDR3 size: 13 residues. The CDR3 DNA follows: TGTGCCAGCAACAGGGGCTCCTACAATGAGCAGTTCTTC. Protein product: CASNRGSYNEQFF.

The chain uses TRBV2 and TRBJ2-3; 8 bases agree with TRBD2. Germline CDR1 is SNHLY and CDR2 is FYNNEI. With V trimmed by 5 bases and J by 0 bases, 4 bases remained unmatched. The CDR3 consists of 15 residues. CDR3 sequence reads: CASSYGGGSTDTQYF. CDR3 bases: TGTGCCAGCAGTTACGGGGGGGGAAGCACAGATACGCAGTATTTT. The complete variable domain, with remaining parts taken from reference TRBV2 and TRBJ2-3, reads EPEVTQTPSHQVTQMGQEVILRCVPISNHLYFYWYRQILGQKVEFLVSFYNNEISEKSEIFDDQFSVERPDGSNFTLKIRSTKLEDSAMYFCASSYGGGSTDTQYFGPGTRLTVL.

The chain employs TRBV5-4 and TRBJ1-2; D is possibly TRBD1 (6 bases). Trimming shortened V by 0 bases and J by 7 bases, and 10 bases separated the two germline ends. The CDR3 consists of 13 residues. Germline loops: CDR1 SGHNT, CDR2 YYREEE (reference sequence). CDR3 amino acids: CASSLDREGGYTF. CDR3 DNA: TGTGCCAGCAGCTTGGACAGGGAAGGTGGCTACACCTTC.

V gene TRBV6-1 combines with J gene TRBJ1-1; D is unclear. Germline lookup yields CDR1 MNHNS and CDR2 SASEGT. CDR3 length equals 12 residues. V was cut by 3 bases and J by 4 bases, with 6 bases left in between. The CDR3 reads CASSDGGTEAFF. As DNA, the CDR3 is TGTGCCAGCAGTGACGGAGGCACTGAAGCTTTCTTT.

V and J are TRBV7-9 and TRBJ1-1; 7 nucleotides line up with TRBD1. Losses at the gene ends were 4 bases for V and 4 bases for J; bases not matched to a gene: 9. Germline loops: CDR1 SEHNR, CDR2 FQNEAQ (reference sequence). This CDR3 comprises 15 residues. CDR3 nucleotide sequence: TGTGCCAGCAGCTATCCCACAGGGGCAGGCACTGAAGCTTTCTTT. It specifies CASSYPTGAGTEAFF.

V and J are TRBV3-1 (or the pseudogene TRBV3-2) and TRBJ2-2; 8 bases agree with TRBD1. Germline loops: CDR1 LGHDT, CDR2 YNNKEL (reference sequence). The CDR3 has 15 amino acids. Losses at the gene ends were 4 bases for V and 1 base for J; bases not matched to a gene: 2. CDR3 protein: CASSPTGGNTGELFF. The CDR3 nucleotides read TGTGCCAGCAGCCCCACAGGGGGGAACACCGGGGAGCTGTTTTTT.

In DNA, the CDR3 is TGCGCCAGCAGCTTGGTCTCAGGGTCGTTACCTGAAGCTTTCTTT. Its translation: CASSLVSGSLPEAFF. This sequence joins TRBV5-1 and TRBJ1-1; perhaps TRBD1 as D (5 bases). The CDR3 sequence is 15 residues long. Germline V gene data show CDR1 as SGHRS and CDR2 as YFSETQ. V was trimmed by 0 bases and J by 6 bases, leaving 15 bases between them.

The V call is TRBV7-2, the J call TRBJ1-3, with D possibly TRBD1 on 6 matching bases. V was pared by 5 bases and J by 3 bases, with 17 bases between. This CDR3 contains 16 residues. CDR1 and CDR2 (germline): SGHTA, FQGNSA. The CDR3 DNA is TGTGCCAGCAGCCCGGGGCCGGGGGGCTTTGGAAACACCATATATTTT. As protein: CASSPGPGGFGNTIYF. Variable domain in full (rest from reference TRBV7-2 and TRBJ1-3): GAGVSQSPSNKVTEKGKDVELRCDPISGHTALYWYRQSLGQGLEFLIYFQGNSAPDKSGLPSDRFSAERTGGSVSTLTIQRTQQEDSAVYLCASSPGPGGFGNTIYFGEGSWLTVV.

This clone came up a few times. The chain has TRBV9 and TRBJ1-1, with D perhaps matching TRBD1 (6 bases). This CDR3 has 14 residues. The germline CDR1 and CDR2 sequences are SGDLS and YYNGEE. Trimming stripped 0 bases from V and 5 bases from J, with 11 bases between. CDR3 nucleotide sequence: TGTGCCAGCAGCGTAGAACAGGGAAGGACTGAAGCTTTCTTT. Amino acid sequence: CASSVEQGRTEAFF.

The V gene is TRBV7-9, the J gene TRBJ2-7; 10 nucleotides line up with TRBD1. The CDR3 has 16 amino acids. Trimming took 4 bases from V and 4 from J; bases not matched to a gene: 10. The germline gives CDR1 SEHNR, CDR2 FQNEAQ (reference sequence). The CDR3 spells CASSSLAGTGVYEQYF. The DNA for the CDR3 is TGTGCCAGCAGCTCTCTAGCCGGGACAGGGGTTTACGAGCAGTACTTC. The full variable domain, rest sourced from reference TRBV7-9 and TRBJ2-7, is DTGVSQNPRHKITKRGQNVTFRCDPISEHNRLYWYRQTLGQGPEFLTYFQNEAQLEKSRLLSDRFSAERPKGSFSTLEIQRTEQGDSAMYLCASSSLAGTGVYEQYFGPGTRLTVT.

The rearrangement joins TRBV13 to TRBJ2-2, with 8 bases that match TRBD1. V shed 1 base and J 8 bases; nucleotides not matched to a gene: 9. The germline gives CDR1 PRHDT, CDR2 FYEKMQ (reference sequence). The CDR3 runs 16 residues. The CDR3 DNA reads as TGTGCCAGCAGCTTAGTTGGGACAGGCAACTTTGGGGAGCTGTTTTTT. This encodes CASSLVGTGNFGELFF.

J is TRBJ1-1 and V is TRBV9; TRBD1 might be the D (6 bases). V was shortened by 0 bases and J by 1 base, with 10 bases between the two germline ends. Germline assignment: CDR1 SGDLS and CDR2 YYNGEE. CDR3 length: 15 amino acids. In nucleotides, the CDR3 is TGTGCCAGCAGCGTAGTTGCGGGGGCGAACACTGAAGCTTTCTTT. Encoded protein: CASSVVAGANTEAFF.

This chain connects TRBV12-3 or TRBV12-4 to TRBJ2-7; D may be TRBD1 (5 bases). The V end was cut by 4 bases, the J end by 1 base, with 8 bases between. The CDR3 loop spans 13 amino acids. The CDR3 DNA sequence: TGTGCCAGCAGTTATCAGGGATCCTACGAGCAGTACTTC. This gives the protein CASSYQGSYEQYF.

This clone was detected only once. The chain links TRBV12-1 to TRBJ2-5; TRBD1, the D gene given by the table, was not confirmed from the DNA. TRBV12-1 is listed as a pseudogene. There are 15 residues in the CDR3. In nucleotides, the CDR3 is TGTGCCAGCAGCCCCTGCACGTGGGGCGAGAAGTCCCAGTACTTC. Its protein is CASSPCTWGEKSQYF.

CDR3 residues: CASSSDPGELNSPLHF. The CDR3 coding sequence is TGCGCCAGCAGCTCGGACCCAGGGGAGCTTAATTCACCCCTCCACTTT. The chain uses TRBV5-1 and TRBJ1-6; tentative D call: TRBD1 (6 bases). The CDR3 extends over 16 amino acids. Germline lookup yields CDR1 SGHRS and CDR2 YFSETQ. With 3 bases removed from V and 6 bases from J, the gap between germline ends came to 16 bases.

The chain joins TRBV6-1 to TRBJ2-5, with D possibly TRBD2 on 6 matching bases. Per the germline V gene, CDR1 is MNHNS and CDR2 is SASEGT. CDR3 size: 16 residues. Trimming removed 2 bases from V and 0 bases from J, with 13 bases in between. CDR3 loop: CASSEIRREYQETQYF. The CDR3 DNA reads TGTGCCAGCAGTGAAATAAGACGGGAGTACCAAGAGACCCAGTACTTC.

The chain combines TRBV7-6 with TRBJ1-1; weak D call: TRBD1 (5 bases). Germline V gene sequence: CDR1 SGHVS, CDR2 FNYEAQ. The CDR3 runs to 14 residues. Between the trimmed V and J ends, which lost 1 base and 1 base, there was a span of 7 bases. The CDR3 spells CASSLGGGNTEAFF. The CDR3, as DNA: TGTGCCAGCAGCTTAGGCGGGGGGAACACTGAAGCTTTCTTT.

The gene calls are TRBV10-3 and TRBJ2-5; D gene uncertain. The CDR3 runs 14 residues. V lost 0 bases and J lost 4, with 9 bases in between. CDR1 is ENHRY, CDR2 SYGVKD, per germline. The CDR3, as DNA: TGTGCCATCAGTGAGTCGCTCGGTGGAGAGACCCAGTACTTC. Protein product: CAISESLGGETQYF.

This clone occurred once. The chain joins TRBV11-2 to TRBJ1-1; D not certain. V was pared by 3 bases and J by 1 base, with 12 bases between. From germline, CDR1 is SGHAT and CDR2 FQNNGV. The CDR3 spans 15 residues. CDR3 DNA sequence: TGTGCCAGCAGCTTCTTTGGGCTTCAGAACACTGAAGCTTTCTTT. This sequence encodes CASSFFGLQNTEAFF.

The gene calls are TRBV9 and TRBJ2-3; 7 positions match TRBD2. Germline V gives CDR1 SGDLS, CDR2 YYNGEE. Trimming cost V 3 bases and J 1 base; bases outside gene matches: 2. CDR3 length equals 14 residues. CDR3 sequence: CASSAAGGTDTQYF. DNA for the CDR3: TGTGCCAGCAGCGCGGCGGGGGGCACAGATACGCAGTATTTT.

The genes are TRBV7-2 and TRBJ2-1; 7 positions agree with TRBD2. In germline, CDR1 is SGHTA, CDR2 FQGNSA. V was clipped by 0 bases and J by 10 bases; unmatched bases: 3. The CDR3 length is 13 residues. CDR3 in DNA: TGTGCCAGCAGCTTAGCGGGGGGGACGGAGCAGTTCTTC. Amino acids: CASSLAGGTEQFF. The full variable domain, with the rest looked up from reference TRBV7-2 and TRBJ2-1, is GAGVSQSPSNKVTEKGKDVELRCDPISGHTALYWYRQSLGQGLEFLIYFQGNSAPDKSGLPSDRFSAERTGGSVSTLTIQRTQQEDSAVYLCASSLAGGTEQFFGPGTRLTVL.

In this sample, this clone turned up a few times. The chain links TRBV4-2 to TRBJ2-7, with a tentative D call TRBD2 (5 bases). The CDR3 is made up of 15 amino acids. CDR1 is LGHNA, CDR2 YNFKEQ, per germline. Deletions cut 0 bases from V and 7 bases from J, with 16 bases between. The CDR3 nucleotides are TGTGCCAGCAGCCAAGAACTAGTCCTACTTGGGGAGCAGTACTTC. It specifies CASSQELVLLGEQYF.

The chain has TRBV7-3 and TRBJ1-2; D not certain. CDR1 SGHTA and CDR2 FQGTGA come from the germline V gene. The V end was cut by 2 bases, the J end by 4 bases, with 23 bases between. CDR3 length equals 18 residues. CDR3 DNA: TGTGCCAGCAGCTTATGTTGCCCTCGGAGGGTGCACTCCTATGGCTACACCTTC. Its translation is CASSLCCPRRVHSYGYTF.